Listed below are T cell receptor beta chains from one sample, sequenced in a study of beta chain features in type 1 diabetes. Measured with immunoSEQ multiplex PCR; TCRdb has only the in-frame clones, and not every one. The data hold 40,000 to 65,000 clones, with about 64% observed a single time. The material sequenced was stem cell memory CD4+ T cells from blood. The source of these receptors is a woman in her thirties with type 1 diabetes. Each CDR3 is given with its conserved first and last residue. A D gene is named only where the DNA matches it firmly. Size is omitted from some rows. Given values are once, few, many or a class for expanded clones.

CDR3: CASSLDSVHGELFF; DNA: TGTGCCAGCAGCCTTGACTCCGTCCACGGGGAGCTGTTTTTT; V: TRBV11-3; size: few; J: TRBJ2-2; D: NA
CDR3: CASTVGDSYGYTF; DNA: TGTGCCAGTACCGTAGGCGACAGCTATGGCTACACCTTC; V: TRBV19; size: NA; J: TRBJ1-2; D: NA
CDR3: CASSPLGGVRSLEQYF; DNA: TGTGCCAGCAGCCCGTTGGGGGGAGTACGATCTCTCGAGCAGTACTTC; V: TRBV5-6; size: NA; J: TRBJ2-7; D: NA
CDR3: CASSRMSTGELFF; DNA: TGTGCCAGCAGCCGTATGAGTACCGGGGAGCTGTTTTTT; V: TRBV7-2; size: once; J: TRBJ2-2; D: NA
CDR3: CASSTGGETQYF; DNA: TGTGCCAGCAGCACAGGGGGAGAGACCCAGTACTTC; V: TRBV6-6; size: NA; J: TRBJ2-5; D: TRBD1
CDR3: CASSLLREGRHYGYTF; DNA: TGTGCCAGCAGTTTATTGCGGGAGGGGCGCCACTATGGCTACACCTTC; V: TRBV28; size: NA; J: TRBJ1-2; D: NA
CDR3: CASSQTSGRISGELFF; DNA: TGTGCCAGCAGCCAAACTAGCGGGAGAATCTCCGGGGAGCTGTTTTTT; V: TRBV4-2; size: few; J: TRBJ2-2; D: TRBD2
CDR3: CASSLAGGSYEQYF; DNA: TGTGCCAGCAGCTTAGCCGGGGGTTCCTACGAGCAGTACTTC; V: TRBV7-9; size: NA; J: TRBJ2-7; D: NA
CDR3: CATFEGGRNEQYF; DNA: TGTGCCACGTTCGAAGGAGGGAGAAACGAGCAGTACTTC; V: TRBV28; size: NA; J: TRBJ2-7; D: NA
CDR3: CASKGLAGAADEQFF; DNA: TGTGCCAGCAAGGGACTAGCGGGAGCGGCCGATGAGCAGTTCTTC; V: TRBV14; size: NA; J: TRBJ2-1; D: TRBD2
CDR3: CANSPTGARDTQYF; DNA: TGTGCCAATTCCCCCACAGGGGCGAGAGATACGCAGTATTTT; V: TRBV6-1; size: NA; J: TRBJ2-3; D: TRBD1
CDR3: CASSVVGTSGLNEQFF; DNA: TGTGCCAGCAGCGTAGTAGGTACTAGCGGGCTCAATGAGCAGTTCTTC; V: TRBV9; size: NA; J: TRBJ2-1; D: TRBD2
CDR3: CASSPDRVVETQYF; DNA: TGTGCCAGCAGTCCGGACAGGGTCGTAGAGACCCAGTACTTC; V: TRBV27; size: NA; J: TRBJ2-5; D: TRBD1
CDR3: CASSSQGGTEAFF; DNA: TGTGCCAGCAGTTCCCAGGGTGGCACTGAAGCTTTCTTT; V: TRBV7-6; size: once; J: TRBJ1-1; D: NA
CDR3: CASSQVNRGVNQPQHF; DNA: TGCGCCAGCAGCCAAGTTAACAGGGGCGTTAATCAGCCCCAGCATTTT; V: TRBV4-1; size: NA; J: TRBJ1-5; D: TRBD1
CDR3: CAVTTGLSSSYEQYF; DNA: TGTGCCGTTACAACGGGACTGTCAAGCTCCTACGAGCAGTACTTC; V: TRBV10-3; size: NA; J: TRBJ2-7; D: NA
CDR3: CASTLSIRFSSEQYF; DNA: TGTGCCAGCACCCTTAGTATACGGTTTTCGAGCGAGCAGTACTTC; V: TRBV7-9; size: few; J: TRBJ2-7; D: NA
CDR3: CASREREKLFF; DNA: TGTGCCAGCCGGGAAAGGGAAAAACTGTTTTTT; V: TRBV28; size: NA; J: TRBJ1-4; D: NA
CDR3: CASSVHRVWVTEAFF; DNA: TGTGCCAGCAGCGTGCACAGGGTCTGGGTCACTGAAGCTTTCTTT; V: TRBV13; size: NA; J: TRBJ1-1; D: NA
CDR3: CASSPPDTAEQYF; DNA: TGTGCCAGCTCACCACCGGACACCGCCGAGCAGTACTTC; V: TRBV18; size: NA; J: TRBJ2-7; D: NA
CDR3: CASSFTPKYEQYF; DNA: TGCGCCAGCAGCTTTACACCGAAATACGAGCAGTACTTC; V: TRBV5-1; size: few; J: TRBJ2-7; D: NA
CDR3: CASSVLGTAEAFF; DNA: TGTGCCAGCAGCGTACTTGGGACAGCTGAAGCTTTCTTT; V: TRBV7-3; size: few; J: TRBJ1-1; D: TRBD1
CDR3: CASSLGQGGYSGQPQHF; DNA: TGTGCCAGCAGTTTGGGACAGGGAGGTTATTCAGGTCAGCCCCAGCATTTT; V: TRBV28; size: NA; J: TRBJ1-5; D: TRBD1